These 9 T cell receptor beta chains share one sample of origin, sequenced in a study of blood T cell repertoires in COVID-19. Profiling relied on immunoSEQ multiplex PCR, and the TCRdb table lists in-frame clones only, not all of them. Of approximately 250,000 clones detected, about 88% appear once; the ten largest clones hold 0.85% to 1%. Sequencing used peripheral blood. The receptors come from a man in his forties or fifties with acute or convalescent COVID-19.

CDR3 residues: CASSFQTGGGSPLHF. Here the CDR3 DNA reads TGTGCCAGCAGCTTCCAGACAGGTGGAGGATCACCCCTCCACTTT. This chain connects TRBV7-2 to TRBJ1-6; D possibly corresponds to TRBD1 (6 bases). Trimming removed 3 bases at V and 10 bases at J, with 16 bases between. Germline CDR1 SGHTA, CDR2 FQGNSA. The CDR3 sequence is 15 residues long.

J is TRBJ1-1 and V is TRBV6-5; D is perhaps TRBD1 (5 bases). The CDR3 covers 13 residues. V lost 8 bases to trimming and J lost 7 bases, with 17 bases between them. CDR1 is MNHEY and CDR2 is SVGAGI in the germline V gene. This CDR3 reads CASPLEAGGEAFF. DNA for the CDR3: TGTGCCAGCCCTTTAGAGGCGGGGGGTGAAGCTTTCTTT.

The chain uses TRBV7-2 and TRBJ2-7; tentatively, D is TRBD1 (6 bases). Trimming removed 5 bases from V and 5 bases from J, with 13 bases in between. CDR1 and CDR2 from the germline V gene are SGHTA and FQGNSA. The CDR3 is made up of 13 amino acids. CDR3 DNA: TGTGCCAGCAGCCAATTCCGGGACAACGAGCAGTACTTC. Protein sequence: CASSQFRDNEQYF.

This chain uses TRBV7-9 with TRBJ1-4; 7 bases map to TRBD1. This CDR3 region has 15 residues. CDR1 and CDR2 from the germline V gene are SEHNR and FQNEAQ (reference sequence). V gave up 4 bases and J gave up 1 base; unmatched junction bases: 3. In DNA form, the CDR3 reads TGTGCCAGCAGCTCGAGGGGGCGAACTAATGAAAAACTGTTTTTT. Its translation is CASSSRGRTNEKLFF.

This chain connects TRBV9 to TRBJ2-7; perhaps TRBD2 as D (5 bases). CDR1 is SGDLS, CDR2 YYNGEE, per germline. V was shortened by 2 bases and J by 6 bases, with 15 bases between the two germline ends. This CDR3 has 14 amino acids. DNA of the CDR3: TGTGCCAGCAGCGTTGGACTGCAAGAGGCCGAGCAGTACTTC. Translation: CASSVGLQEAEQYF.

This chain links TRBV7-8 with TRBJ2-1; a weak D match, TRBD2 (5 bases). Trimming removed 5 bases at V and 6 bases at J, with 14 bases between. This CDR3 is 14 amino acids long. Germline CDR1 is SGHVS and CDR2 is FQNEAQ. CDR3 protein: CASSPPGVFNEQFF. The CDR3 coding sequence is TGTGCCAGCAGCCCCCCCGGGGTGTTCAATGAGCAGTTCTTC.

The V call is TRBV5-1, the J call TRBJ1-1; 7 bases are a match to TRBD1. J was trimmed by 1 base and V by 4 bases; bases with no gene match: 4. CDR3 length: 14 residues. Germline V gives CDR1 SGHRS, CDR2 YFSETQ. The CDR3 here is CASSVGTANTEAFF. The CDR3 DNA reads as TGCGCCAGCAGCGTAGGGACAGCGAACACTGAAGCTTTCTTT. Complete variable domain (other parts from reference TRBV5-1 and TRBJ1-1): KAGVTQTPRYLIKTRGQQVTLSCSPISGHRSVSWYQQTPGQGLQFLFEYFSETQRNKGNFPGRFSGRQFSNSRSEMNVSTLELGDSALYLCASSVGTANTEAFFGQGTRLTVV.

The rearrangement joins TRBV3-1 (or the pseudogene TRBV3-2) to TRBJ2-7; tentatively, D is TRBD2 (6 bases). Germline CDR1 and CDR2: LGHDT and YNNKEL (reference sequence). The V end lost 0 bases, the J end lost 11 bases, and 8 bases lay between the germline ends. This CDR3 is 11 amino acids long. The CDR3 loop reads CASSQDPGEYF. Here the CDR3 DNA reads TGTGCCAGCAGCCAAGACCCGGGAGAGTACTTC.

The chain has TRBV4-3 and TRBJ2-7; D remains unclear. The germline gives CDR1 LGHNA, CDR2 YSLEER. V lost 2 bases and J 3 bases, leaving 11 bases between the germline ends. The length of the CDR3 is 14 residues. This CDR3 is CASSQYPGSYEQYF. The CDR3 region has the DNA TGCGCCAGCAGCCAATACCCAGGAAGCTACGAGCAGTACTTC.